Listed here are 19 T cell receptor beta chains from one sample, sequenced in a study of identifying expanded T cells in peripheral blood. The data were produced by immunoSEQ multiplex PCR, yet TCRdb's version contains in-frame clones alone and is incomplete. The table shows around 78,000 clones, with almost 85% occurring only once. Sequenced input: blood. The receptors stem from a person aged 18-70 years in good health.

The rearrangement links TRBV9 to TRBJ2-3, with a weak D call TRBD2 (6 bases). Between the trimmed V and J ends, which lost 3 bases and 0 bases, there was a span of 23 bases. This CDR3 spans 19 amino acids. Germline V CDR1 and CDR2: SGDLS, YYNGEE. DNA of the CDR3: TGTGCCAGCAGCGCCCTGGTAGTTGGAGGGAGATCCAGCACAGATACGCAGTATTTT. Its protein is CASSALVVGGRSSTDTQYF.

The chain employs TRBV5-1 and TRBJ1-2; TRBD1 matches 7 bases. Germline CDR1 is SGHRS and CDR2 is YFSETQ. There are 12 residues in the CDR3. V lost 4 bases to trimming and J lost 6 bases; unmatched junction nucleotides: 3. CDR3 nucleotide sequence: TGCGCCAGCAGCCTGACAGGGAATGGCTACACCTTC. Translation: CASSLTGNGYTF.

V is TRBV18 and J is TRBJ1-1; D is ambiguous. This CDR3 contains 14 residues. V was shortened by 2 bases and J by 0 bases, with 7 bases between the two germline ends. Germline loops: CDR1 KGHSH, CDR2 LQKENI. CDR3 sequence: CASSPSSVNTEAFF. The DNA of the CDR3 is TGTGCCAGCTCACCATCCTCAGTGAACACTGAAGCTTTCTTT.

The V call is TRBV29-1, the J call TRBJ2-7; TRBD2 matches 13 bases. The V and J ends lost 4 bases and 6 bases, in that order; junction bases with no gene match: 3. The V gene's germline CDR1 is SQVTM and CDR2 ANQGSEA. The CDR3 has 13 residues. The CDR3 coding sequence is TGCAGCGTTGCCGGGACTAGCGGGATCGAGCAGTACTTC. It is translated as CSVAGTSGIEQYF.

V gene TRBV30 combines with J gene TRBJ1-2; D is ambiguous. V lost 8 bases to trimming and J lost 2 bases, with 15 bases between them. The CDR3 consists of 13 residues. Germline V CDR1 and CDR2: GTSNPN, SVGIG (reference sequence). The CDR3 sequence: CADRGSVNYGYTF. Written as DNA, the CDR3 is TGTGCCGACCGAGGATCGGTAAACTATGGCTACACCTTC.

The chain carries TRBV28 and TRBJ2-5, with D tentatively TRBD1 (5 bases). V gave up 2 bases and J gave up 4 bases, with 17 bases separating them. Germline CDR1 is MDHEN and CDR2 is SYDVKM. This CDR3 region has 16 residues. The DNA for the CDR3 is TGTGCCAGCAGTTTACGGACACGCCTGCTCGGAGAGACCCAGTACTTC. Amino acid sequence: CASSLRTRLLGETQYF. Full variable domain (missing parts from reference TRBV28 and TRBJ2-5): DVKVTQSSRYLVKRTGEKVFLECVQDMDHENMFWYRQDPGLGLRLIYFSYDVKMKEKGDIPEGYSVSREKKERFSLILESASTNQTSMYLCASSLRTRLLGETQYFGPGTRLLVL.

The rearrangement uses TRBV29-1 and TRBJ2-7; 7 bases fit TRBD2. The CDR3 is 14 residues long. CDR1 and CDR2 (germline): SQVTM, ANQGSEA. J lost 5 bases, V lost 1 base, and 8 bases had no gene match. CDR3 coding DNA: TGCAGCGTTGAAGGTCTAGCGGATTCCAACGAGCAGTACTTC. This codes for CSVEGLADSNEQYF.

The chain links TRBV5-1 to TRBJ2-7; D perhaps matches TRBD2 (6 bases). CDR1 is SGHRS and CDR2 is YFSETQ in the germline V gene. CDR3 length: 15 residues. With 4 bases removed from V and 3 bases from J, the gap between germline ends came to 17 bases. CDR3 sequence reads: CASSADTGTYYEQYF. For the CDR3, the DNA is TGCGCCAGCAGCGCGGACACCGGGACTTACTACGAGCAGTACTTC.

The chain uses TRBV7-6 and TRBJ2-7, with D uncertain. The CDR3 is made up of 13 amino acids. The germline gives CDR1 SGHVS, CDR2 FNYEAQ. The V gene lost 1 base and the J gene lost 0 bases, with 4 bases spanning the gap. The chain's CDR3 is CASSLGFSYEQYF. CDR3 nucleotides: TGTGCCAGCAGCTTAGGGTTCTCCTACGAGCAGTACTTC.

V is TRBV30 and J is TRBJ2-2; TRBD1 aligns across 9 bases. The V gene's germline CDR1 is GTSNPN and CDR2 SVGIG (reference sequence). This CDR3 has 14 amino acids. Here the CDR3 DNA reads TGTGCGACAACCGGGACAGGGCTTCACGGGGAGCTGTTTTTT. Translating gives CATTGTGLHGELFF.

This clone was detected once. The rearrangement uses TRBV5-6 and TRBJ2-7; possibly TRBD1 for D (5 bases). This CDR3 has 14 residues. Per germline, CDR1 SGHDT and CDR2 YYEEEE. The V end was cut by 0 bases, the J end by 3 bases, with 10 bases between. Here the CDR3 DNA reads TGTGCCAGCAGCTTGGGACAGAGTGGCTACGAGCAGTACTTC. Translation: CASSLGQSGYEQYF.

This rearrangement joins TRBV7-2 to TRBJ2-7; D is uncertain. The CDR3 extends over 12 amino acids. The germline CDR1 and CDR2 sequences are SGHTA and FQGNSA. Deletions cut 1 base from V and 5 bases from J, with 6 bases between. Here the CDR3 DNA reads TGTGCCAGCAGCTTAGTCAGGAACGAGCAGTACTTC. The encoded protein is CASSLVRNEQYF.

This clone has at least ten counts. Other DNA variants within this sample encode the same CDR3. The chain recombines TRBV4-2 with TRBJ2-6; 9 nucleotides align to TRBD1. The CDR3 runs 16 residues. Germline CDR1 LGHNA, CDR2 YNFKEQ. The ends lost 3 bases at V and 1 base at J; junction bases unmatched: 1. The DNA of the CDR3 is TGTGCCAGCAGCCAGGACAGGGGTTCTGGGGCCAACGTCCTGACTTTC. This codes for CASSQDRGSGANVLTF.

The chain recombines TRBV15 with TRBJ2-5; 7 bases agree with TRBD1. The ends lost 5 bases at V and 5 bases at J; junction bases unmatched: 8. The V gene's germline CDR1 is LNHNV and CDR2 YYDKDF (reference sequence). The CDR3 is 14 amino acids. CDR3 coding DNA: TGTGCCACCAGCCCTACAGGGGTGATGGAGACCCAGTACTTC. Its protein is CATSPTGVMETQYF.

The CDR3 region is CASSLTGGTEAFF. In nucleotides, the CDR3 is TGTGCCAGCAGTTTAACAGGGGGCACTGAAGCTTTCTTT. The gene calls are TRBV28 and TRBJ1-1; 8 positions agree with TRBD1. This CDR3 is built from 13 residues. CDR1 MDHEN and CDR2 SYDVKM come from the germline V gene. V shed 2 bases, J shed 4 bases, and the junction held 0 bases outside the gene matches.

This rearrangement joins TRBV5-1 to TRBJ1-1; D possibly corresponds to TRBD1 (5 bases). The ends were cut back, 0 bases at V and 2 bases at J, with 8 bases in the middle. The CDR3 runs 14 residues. CDR1 and CDR2 (germline): SGHRS, YFSETQ. The CDR3: CASSLEGLNTEAFF. In DNA, the CDR3 is TGCGCCAGCAGCTTGGAGGGACTTAACACTGAAGCTTTCTTT.

This clone occurred once. The V call is TRBV18, the J call TRBJ1-4; 9 bases agree with TRBD1. Germline V gives CDR1 KGHSH, CDR2 LQKENI. This CDR3 is built from 17 residues. Germline trimming cut 3 bases from V and 0 bases from J; bases unmatched to any gene: 5. CDR3 DNA: TGTGCCAGCTCACCGGGACAGGGAACTACAACTAATGAAAAACTGTTTTTT. This encodes CASSPGQGTTTNEKLFF.

In this sample, this clone turned up once. The gene calls are TRBV11-2 and TRBJ2-5; possibly TRBD1 for D (5 bases). The CDR3 is 12 residues long. Germline-derived CDR1 and CDR2 are SGHAT and FQNNGV. V lost 6 bases, J lost 4 bases, and 9 bases lay in between. The CDR3 is CASRGLTETQYF. CDR3 coding DNA: TGTGCCAGCAGGGGGCTCACAGAGACCCAGTACTTC.

The chain recombines TRBV7-8 with TRBJ2-7, with 7 bases that match TRBD2. CDR3 length equals 16 residues. The germline CDR1 and CDR2 sequences are SGHVS and FQNEAQ. The V and J ends lost 2 bases and 2 bases, in that order; junction bases with no gene match: 9. The CDR3, as DNA: TGTGCCAGCAGCTTACTGGGTGGGAGGGCCCCCTACGAGCAGTACTTC. Amino acids: CASSLLGGRAPYEQYF.